The 2 T cell receptor beta chains below all came from one sample that was sequenced in a study of OX40 agonist ivuxolimab in advanced cancers. The data were produced by immunoSEQ multiplex PCR, yet TCRdb's version contains in-frame clones alone and is incomplete. Of some 69,000 clones in the sample, about 91% were seen once. Sequenced here: CD4+ or CD8+ T cells sorted from blood, sampled in a trial of the OX40 agonist ivuxolimab. Receptor source: an adult with an advanced solid tumor such as melanoma, head and neck, liver or kidney cancer.

The CDR3 DNA sequence: TGTGCCAGCAGTGACGGGGGAGGAATCCCCTATAATTCACCCCTCCACTTT. Encoded protein: CASSDGGGIPYNSPLHF. The V call is TRBV6-1, the J call TRBJ1-6; a weak D match, TRBD1 (5 bases). Trimming left V 3 bases short and J 2 bases short, with 14 bases between. Per the germline V gene, CDR1 is MNHNS and CDR2 is SASEGT. The CDR3 contains 17 residues.

The rearrangement joins TRBV19 to TRBJ2-5; 10 nucleotides match TRBD1. The end of the DNA aligns better with TRBJ2-7, so the J call may be wrong. Germline V CDR1 and CDR2: LNHDA, SQIVND (reference sequence). The CDR3 length is 14 residues. CDR3 amino acids: CASSRDRGAYEQYF. The CDR3 DNA reads as TGTGCCAGTAGCCGGGACAGGGGCGCCTACGAGCAGTACTTC.